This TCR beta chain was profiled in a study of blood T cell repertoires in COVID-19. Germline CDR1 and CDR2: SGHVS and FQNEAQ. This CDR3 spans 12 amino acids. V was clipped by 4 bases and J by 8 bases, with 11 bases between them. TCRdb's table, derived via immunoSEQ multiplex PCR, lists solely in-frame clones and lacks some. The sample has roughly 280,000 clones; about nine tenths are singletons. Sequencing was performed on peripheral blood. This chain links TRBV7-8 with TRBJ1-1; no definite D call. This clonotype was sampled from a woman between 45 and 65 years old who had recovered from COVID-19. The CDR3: CASSSKTREAFF. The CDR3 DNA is TGTGCCAGCAGCTCAAAAACCAGAGAAGCTTTCTTT.